The 10 T cell receptor beta chains presented below share a single source sample, sequenced in a study of blood T cells in healthy people across ages. PCR was performed a second time for about 7 to 11 cycles using a sample-barcoded 5' primer and a J-beta primer mix. TCRdb re-derived calls from the 5' RACE reads in MiXCR, one entry per CDR3 protein. In the table there are some 780,000 distinct CDR3 sequences, roughly three fifths of which are singletons. The sequenced sample was blood. These receptors were collected from a man between 35 and 55 years old in good health.

This clonotype was seen only a few times. The rearrangement uses TRBV9 and TRBJ2-5; 10 bases are a match to TRBD2. The CDR3 loop spans 15 amino acids. V dropped 1 base and J dropped 5; count of bases not matched to a gene: 5. Germline CDR1 SGDLS, CDR2 YYNGEE. CDR3 residues: CASSVRAGGQETQYF. The CDR3 DNA sequence: TGTGCCAGCAGCGTAAGAGCGGGGGGGCAGGAGACCCAGTACTTC.

The rearrangement links TRBV12-3 or TRBV12-4 to TRBJ1-1; 10 positions match TRBD1. CDR3 size: 13 residues. J lost 7 bases, V lost 6 bases, and 5 bases had no gene match. The CDR3 DNA is TGTGCCAGCAGCCGGGGACAGGGGATTGAAGCTTTCTTT. Its protein product is CASSRGQGIEAFF.

The V gene is TRBV4-2, the J gene TRBJ2-1, with 12 bases identical to TRBD2. The J segment lost 7 bases and the V segment lost 0 bases, leaving 10 bases of the junction unmatched. Germline V gives CDR1 LGHNA, CDR2 YNFKEQ. The CDR3 loop spans 18 amino acids. DNA of the CDR3: TGTGCCAGCAGCCAAGAGGGTATTCTAGCGGGAGGGGGAAATGAGCAGTTCTTC. Translating gives CASSQEGILAGGGNEQFF.

The genes are TRBV18 and TRBJ2-1; D may be TRBD2 (6 bases). V lost 3 bases, J lost 4 bases, and 22 bases lay in between. The CDR3 has 18 amino acids. Germline V CDR1 and CDR2: KGHSH, LQKENI. CDR3 amino acids: CASSPVQGRAGRYNEQFF. The DNA for the CDR3 is TGTGCCAGCTCACCCGTCCAGGGCAGGGCGGGGAGATACAATGAGCAGTTCTTC.

CDR3 sequence (DNA): TGTGCCAGCAGCCTCAGGGAGTTCGGTGAAAAACTGTTTTTT. As protein: CASSLREFGEKLFF. This chain joins TRBV13 and TRBJ1-4; D might be TRBD1 (5 bases). Germline CDR1 reads PRHDT; CDR2 reads FYEKMQ (reference sequence). V was clipped by 5 bases and J by 7 bases, with 14 bases between them. The CDR3 totals 14 residues.

This clonotype occurred a few times. CDR3 region: CSARAGMARNQPQHF. The CDR3 DNA sequence: TGCAGTGCTAGAGCCGGGATGGCCCGCAATCAGCCCCAGCATTTT. The rearrangement links TRBV20-1 to TRBJ1-5; D is undetermined. V was cut by 1 base and J by 2 bases, with 12 bases left in between. This CDR3 region has 15 residues. Per germline, CDR1 DFQATT and CDR2 SNEGSKA (reference sequence).

The chain carries TRBV6-5 and TRBJ1-1; D remains ambiguous. The CDR3 contains 11 residues. Per the germline V gene, CDR1 is MNHEY and CDR2 is SVGAGI. Trimming removed 5 bases from V and 7 bases from J, with 8 bases in between. The CDR3 DNA sequence: TGTGCCAGCAGTAGAGGTGTTGAAGCTTTCTTT. Protein: CASSRGVEAFF.

This clonotype was seen a handful of times. J is TRBJ2-7 and V is TRBV7-2; D is perhaps TRBD1 (6 bases). Trimming shortened V by 5 bases and J by 1 base, and 12 bases separated the two germline ends. The CDR3 contains 14 residues. Germline lookup yields CDR1 SGHTA and CDR2 FQGNSA. In nucleotides, the CDR3 is TGTGCCAGCAGCCCGGACAGATTTTCCTACGAGCAGTACTTC. This encodes CASSPDRFSYEQYF.

Regarding this clonotype: One junction end does not reproduce the germline sequence, and a read error may be involved. This chain joins TRBV28 and TRBJ2-7, with 9 bases lining up with TRBD1. CDR1 and CDR2 (germline): MDHEN, SYDVKM. CDR3 length: 15 residues. The chain's CDR3 is CTSSYSGTGNNEQYF. The CDR3 bases are TGTACCAGCAGTTACTCCGGGACAGGGAACAACGAGCAGTACTTC.

The chain has TRBV3-1 and TRBJ2-1; TRBD2 matches 7 bases. Germline lookup yields CDR1 LGHDT and CDR2 YNNKEL (reference sequence). This CDR3 has 12 amino acids. The chain's CDR3 is CASAGDYNEQFF. Here the CDR3 DNA reads TGTGCTAGTGCGGGGGACTACAATGAGCAGTTCTTC.